This T cell receptor beta chain was sequenced in a study of monozygotic twins with inflammatory bowel disease. TCRdb re-called the 5' RACE reads; one entry per CDR3 protein, DNA not given. Its listing shows 170,000 or so distinct CDR3 sequences. This CDR3 contains 16 residues. CDR1 is MGHRA, CDR2 YSYEKL, per germline. The sequence was collected from a human donor with ulcerative colitis or Crohn's disease, or a healthy co-twin of an affected twin (not recorded which). The chain is built from TRBV4-1 and TRBJ1-3. Sequenced input: blood. The CDR3 protein is CASSQVPLNSGNTIYF.